Sequencing of this T cell receptor beta chain was carried out in a study of blood T cell repertoires in COVID-19. Study-wide background: From the United States, Italy and Spain came samples of acute and convalescent COVID-19. Nucleic acid was either cDNA or gDNA, and it came from T cells, B-cell-depleted T cells, or PBMCs.

Clones were sequenced by immunoSEQ multiplex PCR, and TCRdb holds only the in-frame ones, with some missing. The sample consists of roughly 280,000 clones, around 83% of them appearing once. The length of the CDR3 is 13 residues. The V gene lost 0 bases and the J gene lost 7 bases, with 8 bases spanning the gap. The germline gives CDR1 SGDLS, CDR2 YYNGEE. The sequenced sample was peripheral blood. This TCR derives from a man younger than 35 with active or convalescent COVID-19. J is TRBJ2-1 and V is TRBV9; D call uncertain. CDR3 region: CASSVEVRNEQFF. In nucleotides, the CDR3 is TGTGCCAGCAGCGTAGAAGTCAGGAATGAGCAGTTCTTC.